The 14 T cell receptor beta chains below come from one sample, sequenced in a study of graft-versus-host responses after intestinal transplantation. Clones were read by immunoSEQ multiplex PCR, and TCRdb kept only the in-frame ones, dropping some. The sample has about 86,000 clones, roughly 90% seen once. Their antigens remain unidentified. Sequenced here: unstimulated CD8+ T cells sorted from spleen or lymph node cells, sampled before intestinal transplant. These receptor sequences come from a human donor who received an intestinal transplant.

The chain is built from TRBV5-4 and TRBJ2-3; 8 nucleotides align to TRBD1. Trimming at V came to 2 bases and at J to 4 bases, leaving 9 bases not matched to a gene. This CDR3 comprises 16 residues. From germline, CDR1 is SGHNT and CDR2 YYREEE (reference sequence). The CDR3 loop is CASSLFPGQDPDTQYF. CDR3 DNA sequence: TGTGCCAGCAGCTTATTCCCGGGACAGGACCCAGATACGCAGTATTTT. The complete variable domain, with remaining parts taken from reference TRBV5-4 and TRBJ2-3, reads ETGVTQSPTHLIKTRGQQVTLRCSSQSGHNTVSWYQQALGQGPQFIFQYYREEENGRGNFPPRFSGLQFPNYSSELNVNALELDDSALYLCASSLFPGQDPDTQYFGPGTRLTVL.

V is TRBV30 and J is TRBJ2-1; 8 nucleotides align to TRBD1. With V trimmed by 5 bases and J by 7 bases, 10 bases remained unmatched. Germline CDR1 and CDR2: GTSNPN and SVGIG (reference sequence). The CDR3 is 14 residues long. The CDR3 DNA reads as TGTGCCTGGGATAAAGACAGGGGAGGAAATGAGCAGTTCTTC. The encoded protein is CAWDKDRGGNEQFF.

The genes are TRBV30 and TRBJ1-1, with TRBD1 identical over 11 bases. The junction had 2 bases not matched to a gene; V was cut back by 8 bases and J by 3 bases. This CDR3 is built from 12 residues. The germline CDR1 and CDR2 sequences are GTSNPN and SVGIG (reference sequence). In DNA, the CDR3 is TGTGCCGGGGGACAGGGGGACACTGAAGCTTTCTTT. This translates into CAGGQGDTEAFF.

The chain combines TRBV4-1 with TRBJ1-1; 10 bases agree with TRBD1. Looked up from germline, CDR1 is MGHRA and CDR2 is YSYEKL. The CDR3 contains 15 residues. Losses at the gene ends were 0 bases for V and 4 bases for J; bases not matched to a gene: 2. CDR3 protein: CASSQDRTGGTEAFF. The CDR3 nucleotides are TGCGCCAGCAGCCAAGATAGGACAGGGGGCACTGAAGCTTTCTTT.

The CDR3: CATSVGLAEETQYF. CDR3 DNA: TGTGCCACCAGCGTTGGACTAGCGGAAGAGACCCAGTACTTC. V is TRBV15 and J is TRBJ2-5; 10 positions match TRBD2. The CDR3 loop spans 14 amino acids. Germline values: CDR1 LNHNV, CDR2 YYDKDF (reference sequence). Trimming removed 5 bases from V and 3 bases from J; junction bases left unmatched: 3. The whole variable domain, filled in from reference TRBV15 and TRBJ2-5, reads DAMVIQNPRYQVTQFGKPVTLSCSQTLNHNVMYWYQQKSSQAPKLLFHYYDKDFNNEADTPDNFQSRRPNTSFCFLDIRSPGLGDTAMYLCATSVGLAEETQYFGPGTRLLVL.

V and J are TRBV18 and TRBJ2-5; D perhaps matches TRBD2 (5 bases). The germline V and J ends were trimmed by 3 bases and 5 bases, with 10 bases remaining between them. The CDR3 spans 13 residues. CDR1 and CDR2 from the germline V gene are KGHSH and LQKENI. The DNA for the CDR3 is TGTGCCAGCTCACCCTCGGGAATGGAGACCCAGTACTTC. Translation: CASSPSGMETQYF.

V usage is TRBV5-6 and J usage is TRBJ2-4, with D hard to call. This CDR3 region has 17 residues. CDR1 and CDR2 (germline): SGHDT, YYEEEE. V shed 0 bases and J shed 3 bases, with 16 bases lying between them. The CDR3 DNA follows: TGTGCCAGCAGCTTGGCCGCGGAAGGCCTGGGCAAAAACATTCAGTACTTC. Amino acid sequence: CASSLAAEGLGKNIQYF. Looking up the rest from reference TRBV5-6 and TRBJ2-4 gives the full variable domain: DAGVTQSPTHLIKTRGQQVTLRCSPKSGHDTVSWYQQALGQGPQFIFQYYEEEERQRGNFPDRFSGHQFPNYSSELNVNALLLGDSALYLCASSLAAEGLGKNIQYFGAGTRLSVL.

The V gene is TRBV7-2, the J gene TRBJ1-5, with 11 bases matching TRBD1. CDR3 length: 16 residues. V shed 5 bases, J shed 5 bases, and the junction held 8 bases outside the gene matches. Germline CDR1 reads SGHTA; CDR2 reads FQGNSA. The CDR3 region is CASSTRTGGMDQPQHF. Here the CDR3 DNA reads TGTGCCAGCAGCACCCGGACAGGGGGCATGGATCAGCCCCAGCATTTT.

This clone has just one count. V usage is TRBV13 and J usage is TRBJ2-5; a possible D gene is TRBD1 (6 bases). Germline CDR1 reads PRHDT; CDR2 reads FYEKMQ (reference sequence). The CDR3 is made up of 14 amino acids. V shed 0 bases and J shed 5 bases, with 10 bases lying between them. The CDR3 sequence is CASSLGGARETQYF. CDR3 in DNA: TGTGCCAGCAGCTTAGGGGGGGCTAGGGAGACCCAGTACTTC.

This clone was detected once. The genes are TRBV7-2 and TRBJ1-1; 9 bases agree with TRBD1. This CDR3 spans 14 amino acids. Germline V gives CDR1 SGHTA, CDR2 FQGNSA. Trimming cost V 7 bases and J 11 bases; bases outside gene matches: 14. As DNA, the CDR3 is TGTGCCAGCAATTCGGGACAGGGATTTTATGAGGCTTTCTTT. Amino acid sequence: CASNSGQGFYEAFF.

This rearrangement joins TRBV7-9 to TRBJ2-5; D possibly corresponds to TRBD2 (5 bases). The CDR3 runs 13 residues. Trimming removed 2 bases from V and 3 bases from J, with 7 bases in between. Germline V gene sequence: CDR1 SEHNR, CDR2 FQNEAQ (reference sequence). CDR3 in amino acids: CASSLRREETQYF. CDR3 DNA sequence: TGTGCCAGCAGCTTACGGCGGGAAGAGACCCAGTACTTC.

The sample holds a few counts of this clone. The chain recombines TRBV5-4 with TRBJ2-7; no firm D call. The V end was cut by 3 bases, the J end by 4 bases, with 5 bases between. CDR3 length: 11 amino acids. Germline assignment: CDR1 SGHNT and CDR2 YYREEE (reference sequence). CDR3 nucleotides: TGTGCCAGCAGCTCCCCTTACGAGCAGTACTTC. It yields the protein CASSSPYEQYF.

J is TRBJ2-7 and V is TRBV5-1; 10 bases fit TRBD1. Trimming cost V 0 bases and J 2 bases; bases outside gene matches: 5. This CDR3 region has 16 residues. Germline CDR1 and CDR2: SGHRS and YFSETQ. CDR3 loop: CASSLAGGTGAYEQYF. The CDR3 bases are TGCGCCAGCAGCTTGGCCGGGGGGACAGGGGCCTACGAGCAGTACTTC.

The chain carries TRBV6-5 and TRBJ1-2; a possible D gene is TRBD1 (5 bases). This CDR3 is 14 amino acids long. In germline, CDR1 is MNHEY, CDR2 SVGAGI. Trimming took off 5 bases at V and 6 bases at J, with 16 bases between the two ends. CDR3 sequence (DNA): TGTGCCAGCAGTCCGGGACTCCTATTGGATGGCTACACCTTC. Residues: CASSPGLLLDGYTF.